This paragraph covers one T cell receptor beta chain sequence. Its antigen is not known. Nashville, Tennessee was home to all donors, who were Caucasian adults. Germline CDR1 is MNHEY and CDR2 is SVGAGI. Germline trimming cut 9 bases from V and 8 bases from J; bases unmatched to any gene: 8. CDR3 length equals 13 residues. The data belong to a study of shared clonotypes between healthy human individuals. Points from the study as a whole: The expectation was that sequencing depth would affect clonotype sharing among donors.

Libraries were prepared by immunoSEQ multiplex PCR; TCRdb keeps only in-frame clonotypes and omits some of them. The sample carries 550,000 to 700,000 clones, about three quarters recorded once. The chain uses TRBV6-5 and TRBJ1-4, with TRBD1 matching 8 bases. Specimen: memory CD4+ T cells sorted from blood. Subset noted: CD45RA-negative fraction. The origin of this receptor is a woman aged 25 to 39 in good health. In DNA form, the CDR3 reads TGTGCCAGTAAACAGGGGGTAGAGGAAAAACTGTTTTTT. This encodes CASKQGVEEKLFF.